The 3 T cell receptor beta chains given below trace back to one sample, sequenced in a study of T cell clusters in autoimmune cytopenias. About 39,000 genome equivalents of blood DNA were amplified for TRB. Multiplex touch-down PCR amplified TRB using TRB-A and TRB-B pools in one tube. From its re-call of the multiplex PCR reads, TCRdb lists each CDR3 protein once, without DNA. This sample's table reports about 5,600 distinct CDR3 sequences. These same data were also listed under a study on T cell repertoires in aging, cancer and after chemotherapy.

The material sequenced was peripheral blood. The receptors come from a human donor in good health.

The chain links TRBV6-4 to TRBJ1-2; TCRdb's assignment of TRBD1 cannot be checked, as there is no DNA. This CDR3 contains 14 residues. Germline V gene data show CDR1 as MRHNA and CDR2 as SNTAGT. The CDR3 loop is CASSDSTAGVGYTF.

Its frequency marks this clonotype as medium-sized. The chain combines TRBV19 with TRBJ2-5; absent DNA, TCRdb's TRBD1 call cannot be checked. The CDR3 is made up of 16 amino acids. Germline CDR1 reads LNHDA; CDR2 reads SQIVND (reference sequence). The CDR3 protein is CASLPTSGSRGETQYF.

By frequency, this clonotype registers medium-sized. This chain joins TRBV6-2 or TRBV6-3 and TRBJ2-2. Germline V gene sequence: CDR1 MNHEY, CDR2 SVGEGT. The length of the CDR3 is 13 residues. The CDR3 spells CASSPFGAGELFF.